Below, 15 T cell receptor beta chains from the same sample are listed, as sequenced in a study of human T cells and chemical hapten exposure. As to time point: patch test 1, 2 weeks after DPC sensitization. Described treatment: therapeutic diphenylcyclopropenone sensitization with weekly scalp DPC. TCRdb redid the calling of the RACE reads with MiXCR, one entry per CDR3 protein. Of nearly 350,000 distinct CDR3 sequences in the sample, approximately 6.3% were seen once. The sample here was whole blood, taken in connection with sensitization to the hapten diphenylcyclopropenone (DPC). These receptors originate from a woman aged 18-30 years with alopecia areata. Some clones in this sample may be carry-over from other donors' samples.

The CDR3 loop reads CASRRQGGDTQYF. The CDR3 region has the DNA TGTGCCAGCAGGAGACAGGGGGGAGATACGCAGTATTTT. The chain is built from TRBV6-1 and TRBJ2-3; 9 bases line up with TRBD1. J was trimmed by 5 bases and V by 6 bases; bases with no gene match: 3. CDR3 length: 13 amino acids. The germline V gene encodes CDR1 MNHNS and CDR2 SASEGT.

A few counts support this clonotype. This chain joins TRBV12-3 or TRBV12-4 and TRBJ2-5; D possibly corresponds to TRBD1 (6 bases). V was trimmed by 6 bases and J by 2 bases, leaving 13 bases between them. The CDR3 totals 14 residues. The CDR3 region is CASSQRQGQETQYF. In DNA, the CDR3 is TGTGCCAGCAGCCAAAGGCAGGGGCAAGAGACCCAGTACTTC.

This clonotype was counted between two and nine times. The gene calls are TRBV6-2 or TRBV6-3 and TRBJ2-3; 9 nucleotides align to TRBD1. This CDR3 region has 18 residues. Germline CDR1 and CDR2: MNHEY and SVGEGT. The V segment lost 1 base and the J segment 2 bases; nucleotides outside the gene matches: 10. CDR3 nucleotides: TGTGCCAGCAGTTACTTAGGACCGGGGACAGGGATCACAGATACGCAGTATTTT. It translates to CASSYLGPGTGITDTQYF.

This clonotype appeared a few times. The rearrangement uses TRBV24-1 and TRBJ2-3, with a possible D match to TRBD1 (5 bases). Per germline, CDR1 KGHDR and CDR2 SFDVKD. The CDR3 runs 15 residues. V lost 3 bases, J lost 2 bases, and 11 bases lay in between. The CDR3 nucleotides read TGTGCCACCAGTGATAAGGGGCGGTTCACAGATACGCAGTATTTT. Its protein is CATSDKGRFTDTQYF.

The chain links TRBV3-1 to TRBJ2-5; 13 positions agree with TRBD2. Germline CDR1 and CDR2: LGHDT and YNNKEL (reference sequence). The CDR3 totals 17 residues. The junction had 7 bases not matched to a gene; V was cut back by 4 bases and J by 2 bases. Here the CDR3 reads CASSPGRTSGGQETQYF. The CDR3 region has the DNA TGTGCCAGCAGCCCCGGTCGGACTAGCGGGGGACAAGAGACCCAGTACTTC.

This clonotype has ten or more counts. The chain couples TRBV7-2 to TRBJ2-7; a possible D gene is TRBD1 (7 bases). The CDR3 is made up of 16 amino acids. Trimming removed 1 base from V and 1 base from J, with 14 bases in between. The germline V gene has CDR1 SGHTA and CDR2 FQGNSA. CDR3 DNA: TGTGCCAGCAGCTTAGGACCCCAGGGGGGTTCCTACGAGCAGTACTTC. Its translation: CASSLGPQGGSYEQYF.

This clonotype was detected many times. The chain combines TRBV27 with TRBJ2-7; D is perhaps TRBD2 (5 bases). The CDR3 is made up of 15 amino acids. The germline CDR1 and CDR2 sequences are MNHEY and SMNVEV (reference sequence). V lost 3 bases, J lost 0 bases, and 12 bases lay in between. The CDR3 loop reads CASSFGSGSSYEQYF. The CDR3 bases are TGTGCCAGCAGTTTCGGGTCTGGGAGCTCCTACGAGCAGTACTTC.

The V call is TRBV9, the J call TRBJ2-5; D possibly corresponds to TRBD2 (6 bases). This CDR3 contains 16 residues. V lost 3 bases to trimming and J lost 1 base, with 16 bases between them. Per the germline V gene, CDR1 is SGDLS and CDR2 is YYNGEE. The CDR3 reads CASSASFYSGQETQYF. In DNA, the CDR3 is TGTGCCAGCAGCGCCTCCTTCTATAGCGGCCAAGAGACCCAGTACTTC. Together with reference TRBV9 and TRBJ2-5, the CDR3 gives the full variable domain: DSGVTQTPKHLITATGQRVTLRCSPRSGDLSVYWYQQSLDQGLQFLIQYYNGEERAKGNILERFSAQQFPDLHSELNLSSLELGDSALYFCASSASFYSGQETQYFGPGTRLLVL.

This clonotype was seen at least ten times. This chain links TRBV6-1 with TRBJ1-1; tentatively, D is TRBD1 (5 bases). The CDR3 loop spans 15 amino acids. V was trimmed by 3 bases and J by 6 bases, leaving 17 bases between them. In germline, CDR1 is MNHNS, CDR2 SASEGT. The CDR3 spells CASSDLAGKVSEAFF. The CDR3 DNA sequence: TGTGCCAGCAGTGATCTAGCAGGGAAGGTTTCTGAAGCTTTCTTT.

The CDR3 spells CASSLMRGGVRDTQYF. DNA for the CDR3: TGTGCCAGCAGTTTGATGCGGGGGGGCGTGAGAGATACGCAGTATTTT. The chain links TRBV27 to TRBJ2-3; TRBD2 agrees at 9 bases. CDR3 length: 16 amino acids. Germline CDR1 is MNHEY and CDR2 is SMNVEV (reference sequence). J gave up 5 bases and V 3 bases, and 9 bases lay outside the gene matches.

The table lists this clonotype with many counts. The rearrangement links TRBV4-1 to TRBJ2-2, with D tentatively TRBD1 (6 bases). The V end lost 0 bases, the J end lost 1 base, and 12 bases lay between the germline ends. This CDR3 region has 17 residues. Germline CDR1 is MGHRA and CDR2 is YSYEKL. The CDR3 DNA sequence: TGCGCCAGCAGCCAAGAGCGGACAGATCGGAACACCGGGGAGCTGTTTTTT. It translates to CASSQERTDRNTGELFF.

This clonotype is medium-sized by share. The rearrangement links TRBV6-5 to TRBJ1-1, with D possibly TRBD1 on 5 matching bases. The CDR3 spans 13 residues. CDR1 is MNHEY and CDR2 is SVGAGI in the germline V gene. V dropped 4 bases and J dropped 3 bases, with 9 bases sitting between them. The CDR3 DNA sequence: TGTGCCAGCAGTTGGGGCGCTGACACTGAAGCTTTCTTT. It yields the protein CASSWGADTEAFF.

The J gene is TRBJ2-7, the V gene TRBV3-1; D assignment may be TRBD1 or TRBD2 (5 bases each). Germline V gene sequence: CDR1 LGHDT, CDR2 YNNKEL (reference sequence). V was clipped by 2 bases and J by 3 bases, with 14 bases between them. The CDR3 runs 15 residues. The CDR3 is CASSQLGDRRYEQYF. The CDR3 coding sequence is TGTGCCAGCAGCCAATTAGGGGACCGACGCTACGAGCAGTACTTC.

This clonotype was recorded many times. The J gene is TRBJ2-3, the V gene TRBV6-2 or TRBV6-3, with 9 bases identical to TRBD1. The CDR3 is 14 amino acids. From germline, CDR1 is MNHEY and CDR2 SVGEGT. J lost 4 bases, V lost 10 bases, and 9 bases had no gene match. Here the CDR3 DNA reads TGTGCCACAATGGACAGGGGTAGGCCAGATACGCAGTATTTT. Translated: CATMDRGRPDTQYF.

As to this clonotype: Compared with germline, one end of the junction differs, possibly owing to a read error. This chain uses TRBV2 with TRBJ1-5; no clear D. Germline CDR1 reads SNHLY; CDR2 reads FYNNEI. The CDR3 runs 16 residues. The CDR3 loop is CASTELGLGSNQPQHF. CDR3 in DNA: TGTGCCAGCACTGAACTCGGTTTGGGTAGCAATCAGCCCCAGCATTTT.